This paragraph reports one T cell receptor beta chain. These data are taken from a study of cytomegalovirus exposure and HLA in healthy donors. Study background: The study placed about four fifths of its roughly 410 genotyped donors in the Caucasian-associated ancestry cluster.

Primers included in the PCR were 60 Vbeta and 13 Jbeta primers. The method was immunoSEQ multiplex PCR; TCRdb's version includes in-frame clones alone and lacks a portion of them. The sample lists 200,000 to 250,000 clones; approximately 80% were seen once. V shed 4 bases and J 0 bases; nucleotides not matched to a gene: 5. This CDR3 has 15 residues. From germline, CDR1 is SGHDN and CDR2 FVKESK. The chain combines TRBV14 with TRBJ1-1, with 7 bases matching TRBD1. The origin of this receptor is a man between 50 and 59 years old in good health and CMV-seronegative. The specimen sequenced was PBMCs. The CDR3 bases are TGTGCCAGCAGCCGGACAGGAACCCTGAACACTGAAGCTTTCTTT. Amino acids: CASSRTGTLNTEAFF.